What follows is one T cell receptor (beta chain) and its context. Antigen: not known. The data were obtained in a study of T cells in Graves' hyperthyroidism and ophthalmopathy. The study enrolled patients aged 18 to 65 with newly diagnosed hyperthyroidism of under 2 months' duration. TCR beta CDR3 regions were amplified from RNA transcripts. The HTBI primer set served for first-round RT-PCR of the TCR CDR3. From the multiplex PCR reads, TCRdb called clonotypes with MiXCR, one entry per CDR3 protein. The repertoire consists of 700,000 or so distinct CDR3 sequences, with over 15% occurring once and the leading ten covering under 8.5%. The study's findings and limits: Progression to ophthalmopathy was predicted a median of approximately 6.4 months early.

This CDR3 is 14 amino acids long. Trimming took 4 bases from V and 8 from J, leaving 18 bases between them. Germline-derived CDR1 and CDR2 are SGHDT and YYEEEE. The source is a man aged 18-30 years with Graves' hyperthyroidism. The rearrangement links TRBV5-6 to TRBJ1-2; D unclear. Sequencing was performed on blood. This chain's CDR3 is CASSVYTSRAGYTF. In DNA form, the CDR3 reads TGTGCCAGCAGCGTGTACACCTCGAGAGCGGGCTACACCTTC. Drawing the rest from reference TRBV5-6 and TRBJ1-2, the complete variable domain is DAGVTQSPTHLIKTRGQQVTLRCSPKSGHDTVSWYQQALGQGPQFIFQYYEEEERQRGNFPDRFSGHQFPNYSSELNVNALLLGDSALYLCASSVYTSRAGYTFGSGTRLTVV.